One sample yielded the 17 T cell receptor beta chains listed below, sequenced in a study of blood T cell repertoires in COVID-19. The repertoire was sequenced with immunoSEQ multiplex PCR; TCRdb's copy has only in-frame clones and lacks some. The sample contains approximately 250,000 clones, over 65% of which appear only once. Sequencing was performed on peripheral blood. Receptors originate from a man in his fifties or sixties who had recovered from COVID-19.

The chain employs TRBV5-4 and TRBJ2-3; 7 nucleotides agree with TRBD1. With 0 bases clipped from V and 1 base from J, the junction kept 2 bases outside the gene matches. CDR1 and CDR2 (germline): SGHNT, YYREEE (reference sequence). This CDR3 has 15 amino acids. The CDR3 region has the DNA TGTGCCAGCAGCTTGGAAGGGGGCCGCACAGATACGCAGTATTTT. It yields the protein CASSLEGGRTDTQYF.

This clone showed up many times. The V and J genes are TRBV5-6 and TRBJ2-7, with 11 bases that match TRBD1. V was pared by 4 bases and J by 7 bases, with 7 bases of the junction left unmatched. This CDR3 has 14 amino acids. Germline V lookup: CDR1 SGHDT, CDR2 YYEEEE. Written as DNA, the CDR3 is TGTGCCAGCAGCCCGGGACAGGGGGTGAGGGAGCAGTACTTC. This encodes CASSPGQGVREQYF.

The chain joins TRBV13 to TRBJ1-2, with 8 bases identical to TRBD1. The CDR3 length is 14 residues. After removal of 5 bases from V and 7 bases from J, the junction contained 9 bases not matched to a gene. Germline V gene sequence: CDR1 PRHDT, CDR2 FYEKMQ (reference sequence). The CDR3 sequence is CASSLTGTGGGYTF. In DNA form, the CDR3 reads TGTGCCAGCAGCCTAACCGGGACAGGCGGTGGCTACACCTTC. Together with reference TRBV13 and TRBJ1-2, the CDR3 gives the full variable domain: AAGVIQSPRHLIKEKRETATLKCYPIPRHDTVYWYQQGPGQDPQFLISFYEKMQSDKGSIPDRFSAQQFSDYHSELNMSSLELGDSALYFCASSLTGTGGGYTFGSGTRLTVV.

This rearrangement joins TRBV6-1 to TRBJ1-5; D is unclear. The V gene lost 3 bases and the J gene lost 0 bases, with 9 bases spanning the gap. The CDR3 contains 15 residues. From germline, CDR1 is MNHNS and CDR2 SASEGT. The CDR3 spells CASSDGRASNQPQHF. CDR3 sequence (DNA): TGTGCCAGCAGTGATGGGCGGGCTAGCAATCAGCCCCAGCATTTT.

This chain links TRBV15 with TRBJ2-7, with 10 nucleotides matching TRBD2. The V segment lost 1 base and the J segment 1 base; nucleotides outside the gene matches: 1. Germline assignment: CDR1 LNHNV and CDR2 YYDKDF (reference sequence). The length of the CDR3 is 15 residues. CDR3 loop: CATSRGTSGSYEQYF. The CDR3 DNA reads TGTGCCACCAGCAGAGGGACTAGCGGTTCCTACGAGCAGTACTTC.

This chain uses TRBV7-2 with TRBJ1-1; D possibly corresponds to TRBD1 (5 bases). Germline lookup yields CDR1 SGHTA and CDR2 FQGNSA. V lost 5 bases and J 11 bases, leaving 18 bases between the germline ends. This CDR3 spans 13 amino acids. The CDR3 coding sequence is TGTGCCAGCAGCCTCCCAGGGTCCTCTCGTGCTTTCTTT. As protein: CASSLPGSSRAFF.

This rearrangement joins TRBV19 to TRBJ2-5; 7 nucleotides line up with TRBD1. Germline CDR1 is LNHDA and CDR2 is SQIVND (reference sequence). The CDR3 loop spans 15 amino acids. V shed 2 bases and J 2 bases; nucleotides not matched to a gene: 5. CDR3 loop: CASSIRGTAQETQYF. The CDR3 bases are TGTGCCAGTAGTATACGAGGGACAGCTCAAGAGACCCAGTACTTC.

This sequence joins TRBV5-1 and TRBJ2-5; D is perhaps TRBD2 (5 bases). CDR3 size: 14 residues. The germline V gene has CDR1 SGHRS and CDR2 YFSETQ. V was shortened by 5 bases and J by 5 bases, with 16 bases between the two germline ends. The chain's CDR3 is CASRGALLGETQYF. CDR3 coding DNA: TGCGCCAGCAGGGGAGCCTTACTCGGGGAGACCCAGTACTTC.

V gene TRBV4-1 combines with J gene TRBJ2-4; D remains unclear. V dropped 1 base and J dropped 0 bases, with 13 bases sitting between them. Per germline, CDR1 MGHRA and CDR2 YSYEKL. CDR3 length: 17 amino acids. DNA of the CDR3: TGCGCCAGCAGCCAAGGAAGATTAGATATAGCCAAAAACATTCAGTACTTC. It translates to CASSQGRLDIAKNIQYF.

This clone was recorded only once. The chain joins TRBV13 to TRBJ2-7; 8 positions match TRBD1. The CDR3 is 12 amino acids. Per germline, CDR1 PRHDT and CDR2 FYEKMQ (reference sequence). Trimming cost V 2 bases and J 6 bases; bases outside gene matches: 0. The CDR3 DNA sequence: TGTGCCAGCAGCTTAACAGGGGGCGAGCAGTACTTC. Protein product: CASSLTGGEQYF.

The rearrangement joins TRBV6-1 to TRBJ2-1, with D possibly matching TRBD2 (5 bases). The CDR3 contains 13 residues. The germline V and J ends were trimmed by 1 base and 15 bases, with 16 bases remaining between them. Looked up from germline, CDR1 is MNHNS and CDR2 is SASEGT. The CDR3 reads CASSEGLWAGTFF. The CDR3 DNA reads as TGTGCCAGCAGTGAAGGTTTATGGGCGGGCACGTTCTTC.

The chain couples TRBV5-4 to TRBJ2-5; TRBD1 agrees at 8 bases. The trim removed 0 bases at V and 0 bases at J, leaving 1 base unmatched. This CDR3 contains 15 residues. The germline V gene encodes CDR1 SGHNT and CDR2 YYREEE (reference sequence). The CDR3 reads CASSLGQGYQETQYF. The CDR3 nucleotides are TGTGCCAGCAGCTTGGGACAGGGGTACCAAGAGACCCAGTACTTC.

J is TRBJ1-2 and V is TRBV5-1; weak D call: TRBD1 (6 bases). The V end was cut by 0 bases, the J end by 8 bases, with 20 bases between. Looked up from germline, CDR1 is SGHRS and CDR2 is YFSETQ. There are 16 residues in the CDR3. CDR3 nucleotides: TGCGCCAGCAGCTTGGGCGGGACTACAGGGTTTCAAGGCTACACCTTC. The encoded protein is CASSLGGTTGFQGYTF.

Here the CDR3 DNA reads TGTGCCACCAGCAGAAGGACAGGGTCCTACAATGAGCAGTTCTTC. Translated: CATSRRTGSYNEQFF. The gene calls are TRBV15 and TRBJ2-1, with 8 bases fitting TRBD1. Germline trimming cut 2 bases from V and 1 base from J; bases unmatched to any gene: 1. This CDR3 has 15 amino acids. Germline lookup yields CDR1 LNHNV and CDR2 YYDKDF (reference sequence).

The chain has TRBV2 and TRBJ2-7; 8 bases line up with TRBD2. Germline V lookup: CDR1 SNHLY, CDR2 FYNNEI. The CDR3 is made up of 14 amino acids. Unmatched junction bases numbered 10, after V lost 10 bases and J lost 2 bases. The CDR3 protein is CANGGAGSTYEQYF. Here the CDR3 DNA reads TGTGCCAACGGGGGGGCGGGATCGACCTACGAGCAGTACTTC.

The genes are TRBV3-1 (or the pseudogene TRBV3-2) and TRBJ1-5; TRBD1 matches at 9 bases. This CDR3 has 14 amino acids. The V and J ends lost 1 base and 7 bases, in that order; junction bases with no gene match: 2. Looked up from germline, CDR1 is LGHDT and CDR2 is YNNKEL (reference sequence). In nucleotides, the CDR3 is TGTGCCAGCAGCCAAGGGGACAGGGCACAGCCCCAGCATTTT. This gives the protein CASSQGDRAQPQHF.

This clone was counted once. V usage is TRBV5-1 and J usage is TRBJ2-1; a possible D gene is TRBD1 (6 bases). The germline V and J ends were trimmed by 0 bases and 7 bases, with 17 bases remaining between them. Germline CDR1 SGHRS, CDR2 YFSETQ. This CDR3 contains 16 residues. CDR3 bases: TGCGCCAGCAGCTTGGCGGGCAGGGGTCCCTTGAATGAGCAGTTCTTC. Translated: CASSLAGRGPLNEQFF.